One sample yielded the 2 T cell receptor beta chains listed below, sequenced in a study of T cells in Graves' hyperthyroidism and ophthalmopathy (dated by TCRdb to between 2017 and 2020). Receptor amplification or capture employed multiplex PCR. Sequencing instrument: Illumina HiSeq 2000. The TCR beta CDR3 regions were amplified from the RNA transcripts. A first-round RT-PCR of the TCR CDR3 used the HTBI primer set with the Qiagen OneStep RT-PCR kit. Clones were called with MiXCR by TCRdb after fastp trimmed the public reads at Q25, and only in-frame beta chains were retained. Every entry covers one CDR3 protein and lists the most common genes and DNA from its rows. The sample has 640,000 or so distinct CDR3 sequences on record, approximately 15% of them singletons. The ten largest clones represent around 7% of the sample. The sequenced sample was blood. The receptors originated from a woman under 30 with Graves' ophthalmopathy.

In this sample, this clonotype turned up many times. The J gene is TRBJ2-1, the V gene TRBV2; D might be TRBD1 or TRBD2, each matching 5 bases. Germline V gene data show CDR1 as SNHLY and CDR2 as FYNNEI. Trimming left V 6 bases short and J 5 bases short, with 20 bases between. The CDR3 sequence is 16 residues long. CDR3 in DNA: TGTGCCAGCAGATCCGGCCCGGGGACGGTTAACAATGAGCAGTTCTTC. Protein sequence: CASRSGPGTVNNEQFF.

There are many counts of this clonotype. V usage is TRBV28 and J usage is TRBJ1-2; a weak D match, TRBD1 (5 bases). Per germline, CDR1 MDHEN and CDR2 SYDVKM. Trimming removed 7 bases from V and 7 bases from J, with 19 bases in between. CDR3 length: 14 amino acids. This chain's CDR3 is CASTQRPGSGGYTF. The CDR3 DNA is TGTGCCAGCACTCAGAGGCCAGGGTCTGGTGGCTACACCTTC.